This T cell receptor beta chain was sequenced for a study of cytomegalovirus exposure and HLA in healthy donors. In the PCR, 60 Vbeta and 13 Jbeta primers were used. Profiling relied on immunoSEQ multiplex PCR, and the TCRdb table lists in-frame clones only, not all of them. The sample contains some 120,000 clones, roughly 71% of which appear only once. J was trimmed by 6 bases and V by 4 bases; bases with no gene match: 9. The germline V gene encodes CDR1 SGDLS and CDR2 YYNGEE. This CDR3 comprises 15 residues. The source material was PBMCs. This chain joins TRBV9 and TRBJ1-2; 10 positions match TRBD1. This TCR was sampled from a woman aged 45-65 years in good health and CMV-seropositive. CDR3 loop: CASSRDPGTGDGYTF. CDR3 nucleotide sequence: TGTGCCAGCAGCCGAGATCCCGGGACAGGGGATGGCTACACCTTC.